This TCR beta chain was captured by sequencing in a study of molecular identifiers for immune sequencing clone quantification. TCRdb fed the PCR reads into MiXCR, producing one record per CDR3 protein. The table lists approximately 630,000 distinct CDR3 sequences, roughly 27% of them singletons. Naive CD8 T cells were sorted, and the gate applied was CD8+CD4-CCR7+CD45RA+. CDR3 length: 15 amino acids. CDR1 and CDR2 from the germline V gene are DFQATT and SNEGSKA (reference sequence). Trimming cost V 1 base and J 1 base, with 12 bases left between them. This clonotype was recorded at least ten times. This TCR derives from a human donor in good health. Some libraries in this study had Jurkat cell RNA spiked in. The specimen was naive CD8+ T cells from blood, with Jurkat cell RNA spiked in. Sample subset: FACS-sorted CD8+CD4-CCR7+CD45RA+ naive T cells. The rearrangement joins TRBV20-1 to TRBJ2-3; D remains unclear. CDR3 residues: CSARVPTEGTDTQYF. The CDR3 nucleotides read TGCAGTGCTAGAGTACCTACTGAGGGCACAGATACGCAGTATTTT.